Presented here are 14 T cell receptor beta chains from one specimen sequenced in a study of blood T cell repertoires in COVID-19. Data came from immunoSEQ multiplex PCR; TCRdb stores just in-frame clones and leaves some out. This sample has 200,000 to 300,000 clones, with roughly nine tenths found just once. Specimen: peripheral blood. The receptors originated from a woman in her fifties or sixties who had recovered from COVID-19.

The CDR3 loop is CASSQSGKALMGLSLHF. The CDR3 DNA is TGTGCCAGTAGTCAGTCAGGGAAGGCCCTGATGGGTTTATCCCTCCACTTT. This rearrangement joins TRBV19 to TRBJ1-6; D perhaps matches TRBD1 (5 bases). V dropped 5 bases and J dropped 14 bases, with 28 bases sitting between them. The germline V gene encodes CDR1 LNHDA and CDR2 SQIVND (reference sequence). The CDR3 consists of 17 residues.

This clone showed up just a few times. The V gene is TRBV5-6, the J gene TRBJ2-3, with 12 bases identical to TRBD1. The CDR3 loop spans 16 amino acids. With V trimmed by 0 bases and J by 5 bases, 4 bases remained unmatched. Per the germline V gene, CDR1 is SGHDT and CDR2 is YYEEEE. CDR3 sequence: CASSLAGTGGVDTQYF. Written as DNA, the CDR3 is TGTGCCAGCAGCTTGGCCGGGACAGGGGGCGTAGATACGCAGTATTTT.

V and J are TRBV28 and TRBJ1-5; D is uncertain. The germline gives CDR1 MDHEN, CDR2 SYDVKM. V gave up 4 bases and J gave up 3 bases, with 7 bases separating them. The CDR3 totals 13 residues. CDR3 sequence reads: CASSYDINQPQHF. The CDR3 region has the DNA TGTGCCAGCAGTTACGACATCAATCAGCCCCAGCATTTT.

J is TRBJ2-7 and V is TRBV3-1 (or the pseudogene TRBV3-2), with a possible D match to TRBD2 (5 bases). Germline assignment: CDR1 LGHDT and CDR2 YNNKEL (reference sequence). The CDR3 has 15 amino acids. Between the trimmed V and J ends, which lost 0 bases and 1 base, there was a span of 10 bases. CDR3: CASSQEGGRSYEQYF. CDR3 nucleotide sequence: TGTGCCAGCAGCCAAGAAGGAGGCAGGTCCTACGAGCAGTACTTC.

The V call is TRBV5-1, the J call TRBJ1-4; D remains unclear. Germline V lookup: CDR1 SGHRS, CDR2 YFSETQ. The ends were cut back, 4 bases at V and 12 bases at J, with 16 bases in the middle. The CDR3 covers 13 residues. CDR3 in DNA: TGCGCCAGCAGCCTCAAACTGGATGGAGAACTGTTTTTT. This encodes CASSLKLDGELFF.

The chain joins TRBV19 to TRBJ1-5; D gene uncertain. This CDR3 is built from 14 residues. Trimming removed 6 bases from V and 1 base from J, with 10 bases in between. The germline V gene encodes CDR1 LNHDA and CDR2 SQIVND (reference sequence). Here the CDR3 reads CASSARVSNQPQHF. CDR3 nucleotide sequence: TGTGCCAGTAGCGCCCGGGTCAGCAATCAGCCCCAGCATTTT. Supplemented by reference TRBV19 and TRBJ1-5, the full variable domain reads DGGITQSPKYLFRKEGQNVTLSCEQNLNHDAMYWYRQDPGQGLRLIYYSQIVNDFQKGDIAEGYSVSREKKESFPLTVTSAQKNPTAFYLCASSARVSNQPQHFGDGTRLSIL.

The V gene is TRBV5-8, the J gene TRBJ1-5; 7 bases agree with TRBD1. CDR3 length: 14 residues. Germline CDR1 SGHTS, CDR2 YDEGEE. V lost 4 bases, J lost 4 bases, and 5 bases stayed unmatched. The CDR3 spells CASSLGQINQPQHF. CDR3 DNA sequence: TGTGCCAGCAGCCTGGGACAGATAAATCAGCCCCAGCATTTT.

The CDR3 loop reads CASSRGLGVYNEQFF. The DNA of the CDR3 is TGTGCCAGCAGTCGGGGACTAGGAGTCTACAATGAGCAGTTCTTC. The V gene is TRBV2, the J gene TRBJ2-1; 8 nucleotides line up with TRBD2. V gave up 5 bases and J gave up 3 bases; unmatched junction bases: 6. The CDR3 has 15 residues. Germline CDR1 is SNHLY and CDR2 is FYNNEI.

The chain combines TRBV6-2 or TRBV6-3 with TRBJ1-2; perhaps TRBD1 as D (5 bases). V was cut by 6 bases and J by 4 bases, with 12 bases left in between. The CDR3 runs to 13 residues. Germline CDR1 MNHEY, CDR2 SVGEGT. CDR3 amino acids: CASSDGQVYGYTF. In DNA form, the CDR3 reads TGTGCCAGCAGCGACGGACAAGTCTATGGCTACACCTTC.

The rearrangement joins TRBV28 to TRBJ1-2; D might be TRBD1 (6 bases). This CDR3 has 14 residues. V was shortened by 3 bases and J by 2 bases, with 10 bases between the two germline ends. In germline, CDR1 is MDHEN, CDR2 SYDVKM. CDR3 amino acids: CASSFTGPNYGYTF. The CDR3 nucleotides are TGTGCCAGCAGTTTTACAGGGCCAAACTATGGCTACACCTTC.

V is TRBV11-3 and J is TRBJ2-2; 9 bases map to TRBD1. V lost 7 bases to trimming and J lost 7 bases; unmatched junction nucleotides: 13. CDR3 length equals 16 residues. CDR1 SGHNT and CDR2 YENEEA come from the germline V gene. CDR3 coding DNA: TGTGCCAGCACCAACGCCCGGGACAGGGTTGGCGGGGAGCTGTTTTTT. Protein: CASTNARDRVGGELFF.

The V and J genes are TRBV5-1 and TRBJ2-7; 10 bases match TRBD2. The J segment lost 0 bases and the V segment lost 0 bases, leaving 6 bases of the junction unmatched. This CDR3 comprises 17 residues. CDR1 is SGHRS, CDR2 YFSETQ, per germline. The CDR3 loop reads CASSLVQVAGGSYEQYF. DNA for the CDR3: TGCGCCAGCAGCTTGGTCCAGGTAGCGGGGGGCTCCTACGAGCAGTACTTC.

As DNA, the CDR3 is TGTGCCAGCAGTACCAGGCTCGAAGCTTTCTTT. Protein: CASSTRLEAFF. The V call is TRBV14, the J call TRBJ1-1; D not resolved. Trimming took off 6 bases at V and 8 bases at J, with 10 bases between the two ends. The CDR3 loop spans 11 amino acids. Germline-derived CDR1 and CDR2 are SGHDN and FVKESK.

CDR3 bases: TGTGCCAGCGGCCGCGGAAACACCATATATTTT. Translation gives CASGRGNTIYF. The V and J genes are TRBV6-5 and TRBJ1-3; unclear D gene. The CDR3 has 11 residues. Trimming pared 8 bases from V and 4 bases from J, leaving 6 bases between. In germline, CDR1 is MNHEY, CDR2 SVGAGI.